This T cell receptor (beta chain) comes out of a study of CD8+CD57+ T cells in acquired aplastic anemia (dated by TCRdb to 2016 to 2018). Turning to the overall study: DNA extracted from sorted CD4+ and CD8+ cells had a mean of about 3 ug, with a range of roughly 0.17 to 30 ug. CD8+CD57+ expansion was defined as frequency above the mean frequency observed in healthy subjects.

This clonotype was found a few times. Its antigen specificity is not known. No much larger clone exists at a distance of one base, and base qualities are not known. Patients chosen for sequencing had shown expansion of CD8+CD57+ cells by flow cytometry. Severe acquired aplastic anemia was diagnosed in all patients according to International Study of Aplastic Anemia and Agranulocytosis and Camitta criteria. No therapy had been received by the patients at the time of blood sampling. In the study, sorted CD4+ and CD8+ blood T cells from patients with severe aplastic anemia and from healthy subjects underwent deep sequencing of TCR repertoires. Patients were enrolled in the USA under clinicaltrials.gov protocols 00001620, 01623167, 00001397, 00071045, 00081523 and 00961064. Ficoll-Paque density gradient centrifugation was used to isolate peripheral blood mononuclear cells. Before DNA extraction, CD4+ and CD8+ T cells were sorted by FACS or by magnetic beads.

Profiling of TCR beta VDJ combinations and CDR3 sequences used genomic DNA as the template. TCR repertoire sequencing was run on an Illumina HiSeq 2000. The authors processed their data as follows. TRBV/TRBJ rearrangement plots, CDR3 size and DJ length profiles, and Simpson's diversity index were used to assess repertoires. The most abundant DNA sequence in the deep sequencing data was defined as the immunodominant clone. CDR3 amino acid sequences were checked for sharing across subjects and were also compared against the VDJdb database and published repertoires. TCRdb took the public reads, trimmed them with fastp at Q25, ran MiXCR for clone calling and kept in-frame beta chains. When rows share a CDR3 protein, they turn into one entry using the most common DNA and genes. The V and J calls and clone size come from TCRdb's table, not from the authors' own analysis. In this sample the table shows 200,000 to 300,000 distinct CDR3 sequences, around 82% of which occur a single time. Approximately 40% of the sample belongs to the ten largest clones.

CDR1 DFQATT and CDR2 SNEGSKA are derived from the germline V gene (reference sequence). The CDR3 numbers 13 residues from cysteine through phenylalanine. The sequence is cut down to CDR3 DNA, 39 bases in frame from base 1. V and J are truncated by 6 bases and 5 bases respectively, leaving an intervening sequence of 17 bases. The paper as a whole reports these results and caveats: No significant difference in CD8+ Simpson's diversity was found between patients and healthy controls (P=0.060). Some 30 CD8+ CDR3 sequences were found to be shared between patients and controls, but these sequences appeared to be highly expressed in patients and within the immunodominant clones of the patients.

The rearrangement joined TRBV20-1 to TRBJ2-7; no D gene can be assigned with confidence. The sequence derives from a human donor with aplastic anemia. The sequencing input was sorted CD4+, CD8+, or CD8+CD57+ T cells (not recorded which) from PBMCs. The CDR3 region: CSARPFSANEQYF. The bases read TGCAGTGCCAGACCTTTTTCCGCCAACGAGCAGTACTTC.